This T cell receptor (beta chain) was obtained from a study of PD-1 blockade in classical Hodgkin lymphoma. In the study overall: Nivolumab 3 mg/kg was given intravenously every 2 weeks.

The CDR3 loop spans 15 amino acids. Germline loops: CDR1 SNHLY, CDR2 FYNNEI. Trimming took 3 bases from V and 1 from J, leaving 12 bases between them. A remark on this clone: No antigen is known for it.

Documented time point: cycle 4 day 1 (C4D1), after more than five weeks of nivolumab. Every single patient, without exception, relapsed after autologous stem cell transplantation, and brentuximab vedotin exposure varied. Assay used: immunoSEQ multiplex PCR; TCRdb lists only in-frame clones, some missing. The sample lists some 58,000 clones, approximately 90% occurring once. Whole-study findings and limits: TCR diversity in CD4+, not CD8+, cells rose significantly by C4D1.

The material sequenced was peripheral blood mononuclear cells (PBMCs), taken before the fourth cycle of nivolumab. The genes are TRBV2 and TRBJ2-5, with TRBD1 as a possible D gene (6 bases). The origin of this receptor is a human donor with classical Hodgkin lymphoma. The CDR3 protein is CASSDRGHIQETQYF. CDR3 in DNA: TGTGCCAGCAGTGATCGGGGACACATCCAAGAGACCCAGTACTTC.